The clone carrying this T cell receptor (beta chain) came up many times. The TCR beta CDR3 regions underwent amplification using RNA transcripts as the source. The HTBI primer set drove a first-round RT-PCR of the TCR CDR3. TCRdb fed the multiplex PCR reads into MiXCR, producing one record per CDR3 protein. There are 150,000 to 200,000 distinct CDR3 sequences in the sample; over 15% occur only once, and roughly 32% lies in the top ten. This sample is part of a study of T cells in Graves' hyperthyroidism and ophthalmopathy. With 10 bases removed from V and 7 bases from J, the gap between germline ends came to 22 bases. The germline CDR1 and CDR2 sequences are MGHDK and SYGVNS. The CDR3 has 15 amino acids. Patients were excluded because of uncontrolled infection, other autoimmune disease, pregnancy or lactation.

Specimen: blood. This chain links TRBV25-1 with TRBJ2-2; D is unclear. This clonotype was sampled from a woman aged 45-65 years with Graves' hyperthyroidism. This chain's CDR3 is CATSSSSGRLGELFF. CDR3 bases: TGTGCCACATCATCTTCCTCGGGCCGCCTCGGGGAGCTGTTTTTT.